This TCR beta chain was observed in a study of blood T cell repertoires in COVID-19. Study-wide context: Nucleic acid was either cDNA or gDNA, and it came from T cells, B-cell-depleted T cells, or PBMCs.

Germline CDR1 reads KGHSH; CDR2 reads LQKENI. This CDR3 is 15 amino acids long. The V and J ends lost 3 bases and 3 bases respectively, with 14 bases between them. Per the original data handling: Estimation of nucleated cell counts was performed using reference gene primer amplification. Repertoires were generated with immunoSEQ multiplex PCR, while TCRdb's copy carries only in-frame clones and drops some. That table furnishes V, J and clone size, whereas the DNA furnished D and trimming. Of about 260,000 clones in the sample, 85% to 90% were seen once. This sequence joins TRBV18 and TRBJ1-1; D is undetermined. The receptor's source is a woman aged 55-70 years with COVID-19, enrolled during active disease. Sequenced sample: peripheral blood. CDR3 in amino acids: CASSPQRGWDTEAFF. DNA for the CDR3: TGTGCCAGCTCACCCCAGAGAGGGTGGGACACTGAAGCTTTCTTT. Based on the CDR3 plus reference TRBV18 and TRBJ1-1, the full variable domain is NAGVMQNPRHLVRRRGQEARLRCSPMKGHSHVYWYRQLPEEGLKFMVYLQKENIIDESGMPKERFSAEFPKEGPSILRIQQVVRGDSAAYFCASSPQRGWDTEAFFGQGTRLTVV.